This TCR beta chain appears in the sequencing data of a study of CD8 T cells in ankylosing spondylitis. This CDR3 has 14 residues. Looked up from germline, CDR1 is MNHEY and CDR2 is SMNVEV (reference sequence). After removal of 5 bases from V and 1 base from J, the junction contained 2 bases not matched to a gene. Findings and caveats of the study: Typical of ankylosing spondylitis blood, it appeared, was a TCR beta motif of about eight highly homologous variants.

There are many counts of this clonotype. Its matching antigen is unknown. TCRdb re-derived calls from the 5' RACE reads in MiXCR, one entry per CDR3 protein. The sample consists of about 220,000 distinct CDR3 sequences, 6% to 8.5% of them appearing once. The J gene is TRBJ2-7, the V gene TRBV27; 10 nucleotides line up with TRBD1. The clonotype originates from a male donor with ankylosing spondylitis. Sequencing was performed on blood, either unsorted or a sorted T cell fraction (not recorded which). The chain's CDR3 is CASSTGQGSYEQYF. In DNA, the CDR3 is TGTGCCAGCAGTACGGGACAGGGGTCCTACGAGCAGTACTTC.